A single sample is the source of the 17 T cell receptor beta chains below, sequenced in a study of human T cells and chemical hapten exposure. One entry per CDR3 protein, called by TCRdb with MiXCR from the RACE reads. In the table there are around 380,000 distinct CDR3 sequences, about 5% of which are singletons. Time point indicated: pre-sensitization, week 0. Sample treatment: therapeutic diphenylcyclopropenone sensitization with weekly scalp DPC. Here the sequenced sample was whole blood, taken in connection with sensitization to the hapten diphenylcyclopropenone (DPC). The receptors were sampled from a woman under 30 with alopecia areata. Some clones in this sample may be carry-over from other donors' samples.

This clonotype was observed at least ten times. The V and J genes are TRBV19 and TRBJ2-2; a possible D gene is TRBD1 (5 bases). The CDR3 spans 14 residues. Germline lookup yields CDR1 LNHDA and CDR2 SQIVND (reference sequence). Trimming removed 6 bases from V and 6 bases from J, with 14 bases in between. CDR3 sequence: CASRGRVFSGELFF. The DNA of the CDR3 is TGTGCCAGTAGGGGCAGGGTGTTTTCCGGGGAGCTGTTTTTT.

The V and J genes are TRBV9 and TRBJ2-7; possible D gene TRBD2, 7 bases. The germline CDR1 and CDR2 sequences are SGDLS and YYNGEE. The CDR3 spans 15 residues. V was cut by 4 bases and J by 5 bases, with 19 bases left in between. The CDR3 protein is CASSRGADLAHEQYF. For the CDR3, the DNA is TGTGCCAGCAGCCGGGGGGCGGACCTGGCGCACGAGCAGTACTTC.

The chain employs TRBV3-1 and TRBJ1-5; no clear D. Germline V gene data show CDR1 as LGHDT and CDR2 as YNNKEL (reference sequence). This CDR3 has 12 amino acids. Trimming took off 5 bases at V and 5 bases at J, with 7 bases between the two ends. Here the CDR3 reads CASSDYDQPQHF. The CDR3 DNA is TGTGCCAGCAGCGATTATGATCAGCCCCAGCATTTT.

This clonotype was seen at least ten times. The rearrangement uses TRBV6-5 and TRBJ1-1, with D possibly being TRBD1 (6 bases). The CDR3 runs to 13 residues. Germline V gene lookup returns CDR1 MNHEY and CDR2 SVGAGI. With 6 bases removed from V and 0 bases from J, the gap between germline ends came to 8 bases. CDR3 sequence: CASRQGMNTEAFF. The CDR3 region has the DNA TGTGCCAGCAGACAGGGCATGAACACTGAAGCTTTCTTT.

This clonotype was seen a few times. One end of the junction does not line up with germline, which may come from a read error. J is TRBJ2-4 and V is TRBV20-1; TRBD2 aligns across 10 bases. The length of the CDR3 is 14 residues. Germline values: CDR1 DFQATT, CDR2 SNEGSKA (reference sequence). CDR3 loop: CSARPIAGGPAPDF. CDR3 nucleotides: TGCAGTGCTAGGCCTATAGCGGGGGGCCCCGCACCGGACTTC.

This clonotype appeared many times. The chain carries TRBV7-9 and TRBJ2-3; 7 nucleotides match TRBD2. This CDR3 has 15 residues. V lost 7 bases and J lost 2; bases outside the gene matches: 9. Per germline, CDR1 SEHNR and CDR2 FQNEAQ (reference sequence). The DNA for the CDR3 is TGTGCCAGCATCGCCCGGGACTACTTCACAGATACGCAGTATTTT. Protein: CASIARDYFTDTQYF.

In its sample, this clonotype was seen a few times. The chain joins TRBV5-6 to TRBJ2-3, with 7 bases that match TRBD1. CDR1 is SGHDT and CDR2 is YYEEEE in the germline V gene. Trimming cost V 0 bases and J 0 bases; bases outside gene matches: 10. The CDR3 runs to 18 residues. The CDR3 DNA is TGTGCCAGCAGCTTGGCCCTCGACAGGGACCCTAGCACAGATACGCAGTATTTT. Translated: CASSLALDRDPSTDTQYF.

This clonotype occurred many times. The genes are TRBV20-1 and TRBJ2-7; D unclear. There are 13 residues in the CDR3. Germline V gives CDR1 DFQATT, CDR2 SNEGSKA (reference sequence). The V gene lost 5 bases and the J gene lost 5 bases, with 16 bases spanning the gap. As DNA, the CDR3 is TGCAGTGCTTTCGAGAGGAGTCGTAACGAGCAGTACTTC. Translated, it gives CSAFERSRNEQYF.

This clonotype was counted between two and nine times. The chain recombines TRBV6-2 or TRBV6-3 with TRBJ2-7; a possible D gene is TRBD1 (6 bases). V was trimmed by 0 bases and J by 0 bases, leaving 15 bases between them. The CDR3 has 17 residues. Germline loops: CDR1 MNHEY, CDR2 SVGEGT. CDR3 loop: CASSYSLRGQSSYEQYF. As DNA, the CDR3 is TGTGCCAGCAGTTACTCTCTCAGGGGCCAGAGCTCCTACGAGCAGTACTTC.

The chain recombines TRBV7-2 with TRBJ1-5; a weak D match, TRBD1 (6 bases). Germline CDR1 and CDR2: SGHTA and FQGNSA. With 4 bases removed from V and 3 bases from J, the gap between germline ends came to 13 bases. This CDR3 has 15 residues. CDR3 region: CASSSWTATNQPQHF. The CDR3 DNA follows: TGTGCCAGCAGCTCGTGGACAGCTACCAATCAGCCCCAGCATTTT.

The chain has TRBV7-2 and TRBJ2-2; D gene uncertain. From germline, CDR1 is SGHTA and CDR2 FQGNSA. This CDR3 has 15 residues. Trimming took 7 bases from V and 0 from J, leaving 12 bases between them. CDR3 amino acids: CASNRVAPNTGELFF. CDR3 nucleotides: TGTGCCAGCAACCGAGTCGCCCCGAACACCGGGGAGCTGTTTTTT.

The chain is built from TRBV7-2 and TRBJ2-5, with 7 bases lining up with TRBD1. The CDR3 extends over 13 amino acids. V lost 5 bases, J lost 3 bases, and 3 bases stayed unmatched. Germline lookup yields CDR1 SGHTA and CDR2 FQGNSA. CDR3 residues: CASSPDRKETQYF. The DNA for the CDR3 is TGTGCCAGCAGCCCGGACAGGAAAGAGACCCAGTACTTC.

This clonotype has at least ten counts. The rearrangement uses TRBV6-5 and TRBJ1-1; D ambiguous. The V gene lost 2 bases and the J gene lost 4 bases, with 11 bases spanning the gap. This CDR3 region has 14 residues. CDR1 is MNHEY and CDR2 is SVGAGI in the germline V gene. CDR3 bases: TGTGCCAGCAGTTACAAGGCTTTGGGCACTGAAGCTTTCTTT. Its translation: CASSYKALGTEAFF.

J is TRBJ1-1 and V is TRBV4-2; the D gene is possibly TRBD1 (5 bases). Germline V gene data show CDR1 as LGHNA and CDR2 as YNFKEQ. The CDR3 runs 14 residues. The ends were cut back, 0 bases at V and 10 bases at J, with 15 bases in the middle. CDR3 nucleotide sequence: TGTGCCAGCAGCCAAGATGTCCGGCAGGGCGGAGCTTTCTTT. This sequence encodes CASSQDVRQGGAFF.

This clonotype has a count of ten or more. This chain connects TRBV4-2 to TRBJ1-4, with 7 bases matching TRBD1. The CDR3 consists of 16 residues. The ends lost 1 base at V and 5 bases at J; junction bases unmatched: 7. Germline V CDR1 and CDR2: LGHNA, YNFKEQ. The CDR3 spells CASSQGLETGNEKLFF. The CDR3 coding sequence is TGTGCCAGCAGCCAAGGGCTAGAGACAGGGAATGAAAAACTGTTTTTT.

This clonotype was counted at least ten times. This rearrangement joins TRBV6-5 to TRBJ1-5, with D maybe TRBD1 (5 bases). The CDR3 length is 15 residues. Trimming cost V 4 bases and J 1 base, with 11 bases left between them. The germline V gene encodes CDR1 MNHEY and CDR2 SVGAGI. CDR3 region: CASSSEGRSNQPQHF. In nucleotides, the CDR3 is TGTGCCAGCAGTTCAGAGGGACGGAGCAATCAGCCCCAGCATTTT.

This clonotype was seen at least ten times. The J gene is TRBJ2-7, the V gene TRBV7-2; D unresolved. Germline CDR1 reads SGHTA; CDR2 reads FQGNSA. V shed 5 bases and J shed 5 bases, with 7 bases lying between them. There are 11 residues in the CDR3. The CDR3: CASSPRDEQYF. The CDR3 coding sequence is TGTGCCAGCAGCCCCCGAGACGAGCAGTACTTC. The full variable domain, in which reference TRBV7-2 and TRBJ2-7 provide the parts outside the CDR3, is GAGVSQSPSNKVTEKGKDVELRCDPISGHTALYWYRQSLGQGLEFLIYFQGNSAPDKSGLPSDRFSAERTGGSVSTLTIQRTQQEDSAVYLCASSPRDEQYFGPGTRLTVT.